The 32 T cell receptor beta chains below come from one sample, sequenced in a study of cytomegalovirus exposure and HLA in healthy donors. Primers for the PCR totalled 60 Vbeta and 13 Jbeta. Measured with immunoSEQ multiplex PCR; TCRdb has only the in-frame clones, and not every one. The table shows 150,000 to 200,000 clones, with roughly 85% occurring only once. Specimen: PBMCs. The receptors originated from a woman aged 50 to 60 in good health and CMV-seronegative.

The chain employs TRBV7-6 and TRBJ2-7, with 9 bases aligning to TRBD1. CDR1 is SGHVS, CDR2 FNYEAQ, per germline. The CDR3 has 16 amino acids. V gave up 5 bases and J gave up 2 bases; unmatched junction bases: 10. CDR3 nucleotides: TGTGCCAGCAGCCCAGTCCGGACAGGGGCTACCTACGAGCAGTACTTC. This encodes CASSPVRTGATYEQYF.

The chain employs TRBV27 and TRBJ2-1, with TRBD2 matching over 9 bases. CDR3 length equals 15 residues. The ends lost 7 bases at V and 5 bases at J; junction bases unmatched: 9. CDR1 is MNHEY and CDR2 is SMNVEV in the germline V gene (reference sequence). As DNA, the CDR3 is TGTGCCAGCAAAGGCGCGGGAGGGCCCCACAATGAGCAGTTCTTC. It is translated as CASKGAGGPHNEQFF.

The chain is built from TRBV7-9 and TRBJ2-2; D perhaps matches TRBD1 (6 bases). The CDR3 runs 14 residues. With 2 bases removed from V and 4 bases from J, the gap between germline ends came to 8 bases. Looked up from germline, CDR1 is SEHNR and CDR2 is FQNEAQ (reference sequence). CDR3 in amino acids: CASSLRTVTGELFF. The CDR3 region has the DNA TGTGCCAGCAGCTTACGGACAGTCACCGGGGAGCTGTTTTTT.

This clone has only one observation. The V and J genes are TRBV19 and TRBJ1-2; tentative D call: TRBD1 (5 bases). Germline-derived CDR1 and CDR2 are LNHDA and SQIVND (reference sequence). The germline V and J ends were trimmed by 5 bases and 2 bases, with 18 bases remaining between them. There are 16 residues in the CDR3. The CDR3 sequence: CASSAQTGALNYGYTF. In DNA form, the CDR3 reads TGTGCCAGTAGTGCCCAAACAGGAGCCCTAAACTATGGCTACACCTTC.

The genes are TRBV27 and TRBJ2-1, with unresolved D. This CDR3 has 18 amino acids. Germline CDR1 reads MNHEY; CDR2 reads SMNVEV (reference sequence). The ends were cut back, 6 bases at V and 0 bases at J, with 21 bases in the middle. CDR3 DNA sequence: TGTGCCAGCAGACCACACTCTATAGCAAGAAACTCCTACAATGAGCAGTTCTTC. Its protein is CASRPHSIARNSYNEQFF.

The rearrangement links TRBV14 to TRBJ1-4; unclear D gene. Looked up from germline, CDR1 is SGHDN and CDR2 is FVKESK. CDR3 size: 14 residues. V lost 1 base to trimming and J lost 7 bases, with 10 bases between them. CDR3 DNA sequence: TGTGCCAGCAGCCAAGGGAGGGTTGGTGAAAAACTGTTTTTT. It specifies CASSQGRVGEKLFF.

As to this clone: The same CDR3 can be traced to other DNA sequences in this sample. The chain carries TRBV5-1 and TRBJ2-1; maybe TRBD2 (5 bases). The CDR3 has 14 amino acids. Germline values: CDR1 SGHRS, CDR2 YFSETQ. Trimming pared 0 bases from V and 1 base from J, leaving 5 bases between. CDR3 DNA sequence: TGCGCCAGCAGCTTGGGAGGGTCCTACAATGAGCAGTTCTTC. Translating gives CASSLGGSYNEQFF.

DNA of the CDR3: TGTGCCAGCAGCTTAGCCACGGGTGGGGCGGACACTGAAGCTTTCTTT. This codes for CASSLATGGADTEAFF. This sequence joins TRBV7-9 and TRBJ1-1, with a weak D call TRBD1 (5 bases). The V gene lost 0 bases and the J gene lost 3 bases, with 14 bases spanning the gap. Germline values: CDR1 SEHNR, CDR2 FQNEAQ (reference sequence). This CDR3 contains 16 residues.

This clone was found once. The chain has TRBV6-1 and TRBJ1-1; 8 bases agree with TRBD1. Unmatched junction bases numbered 11, after V lost 6 bases and J lost 5 bases. The CDR3 loop spans 15 amino acids. Germline CDR1 and CDR2: MNHNS and SASEGT. This CDR3 reads CASRRQGRMGTEAFF. The CDR3 DNA reads as TGTGCCAGCAGAAGACAGGGGCGAATGGGTACTGAAGCTTTCTTT.

With regard to this clone: This sample also contains other DNA sequences that code for the same CDR3. The rearrangement joins TRBV5-4 to TRBJ2-7, with 14 bases lining up with TRBD2. The CDR3 is made up of 15 amino acids. Germline V lookup: CDR1 SGHNT, CDR2 YYREEE (reference sequence). V lost 3 bases to trimming and J lost 2 bases; unmatched junction nucleotides: 1. The CDR3 nucleotides read TGTGCCAGCAGCTCGGGACTAGCGGGAGCCTACGAGCAGTACTTC. This encodes CASSSGLAGAYEQYF.

This chain connects TRBV27 to TRBJ1-1, with TRBD1 matching over 7 bases. The junction had 6 bases not matched to a gene; V was cut back by 3 bases and J by 2 bases. The V gene's germline CDR1 is MNHEY and CDR2 SMNVEV (reference sequence). The CDR3 extends over 15 amino acids. The CDR3 region has the DNA TGTGCCAGCAGTTTCCTGACAGGGAGAAACACTGAAGCTTTCTTT. Its protein is CASSFLTGRNTEAFF.

This clone was detected only a few times. The chain carries TRBV28 and TRBJ1-1; possible D gene TRBD1, 6 bases. Trimming stripped 10 bases from V and 1 base from J, with 22 bases between. Germline-derived CDR1 and CDR2 are MDHEN and SYDVKM. The CDR3 sequence is 16 residues long. The CDR3 spells CATYAGGRAKNTEAFF. CDR3 nucleotides: TGTGCCACCTACGCGGGGGGGCGAGCCAAGAACACTGAAGCTTTCTTT.

In its sample, this clone was seen once. V gene TRBV6-5 combines with J gene TRBJ1-2, with TRBD1 matching 7 bases. The CDR3 spans 14 residues. Germline V lookup: CDR1 MNHEY, CDR2 SVGAGI. Trimming at V came to 6 bases and at J to 3 bases, leaving 7 bases not matched to a gene. CDR3 loop: CASSRQGRDYGYTF. The CDR3, as DNA: TGTGCCAGCAGCCGACAGGGACGAGACTATGGCTACACCTTC.

This chain uses TRBV7-9 with TRBJ2-5; D is possibly TRBD2 (5 bases). The germline CDR1 and CDR2 sequences are SEHNR and FQNEAQ (reference sequence). CDR3 size: 14 residues. Trimming took 1 base from V and 5 from J, leaving 11 bases between them. The CDR3 nucleotides read TGTGCCAGCAGCTTAGAAGATAGCGCGGAGACCCAGTACTTC. Translating gives CASSLEDSAETQYF.

The chain joins TRBV10-3 to TRBJ2-5; weak D call: TRBD2 (5 bases). Trimming cost V 4 bases and J 2 bases, with 11 bases left between them. The CDR3 length is 14 residues. From germline, CDR1 is ENHRY and CDR2 SYGVKD. The CDR3 spells CAISGQDYQETQYF. CDR3 coding DNA: TGTGCCATCAGTGGCCAAGACTATCAAGAGACCCAGTACTTC.

The genes are TRBV4-3 and TRBJ2-7, with a possible D match to TRBD1 (5 bases). In germline, CDR1 is LGHNA, CDR2 YSLEER. The CDR3 covers 16 residues. V shed 1 base and J shed 4 bases, with 17 bases lying between them. CDR3 sequence reads: CASSQGSYGAGYEQYF. The CDR3 DNA reads TGCGCCAGCAGCCAAGGGTCCTATGGGGCAGGTTACGAGCAGTACTTC.

This rearrangement joins TRBV19 to TRBJ2-7; TRBD2 agrees at 14 bases. CDR3 size: 21 residues. Germline V gene sequence: CDR1 LNHDA, CDR2 SQIVND (reference sequence). V lost 1 base, J lost 5 bases, and 19 bases stayed unmatched. CDR3 in amino acids: CASSIASLGLAGEEKPNEQYF. The CDR3, as DNA: TGTGCCAGTAGTATAGCTTCCTTGGGACTAGCGGGAGAAGAGAAACCCAACGAGCAGTACTTC.

This chain joins TRBV29-1 and TRBJ2-3; the match to TRBD2 covers 13 bases. This CDR3 contains 14 residues. Unmatched junction bases numbered 6, after V lost 6 bases and J lost 6 bases. The germline CDR1 and CDR2 sequences are SQVTM and ANQGSEA. The CDR3 is CSVGLAGDSDTQYF. As DNA, the CDR3 is TGCAGCGTCGGACTAGCGGGAGATTCCGATACGCAGTATTTT.

The chain combines TRBV27 with TRBJ2-1, with a tentative D call TRBD2 (5 bases). CDR3 length: 13 amino acids. Trimming removed 6 bases from V and 2 bases from J, with 8 bases in between. Germline V gives CDR1 MNHEY, CDR2 SMNVEV (reference sequence). In DNA form, the CDR3 reads TGTGCCAGCAGCGGGGTTCCCTACAATGAGCAGTTCTTC. Translating it yields CASSGVPYNEQFF.

This clone was picked up a small number of times. The chain combines TRBV4-1 with TRBJ2-5; the match to TRBD2 covers 9 bases. CDR3 length equals 17 residues. Germline values: CDR1 MGHRA, CDR2 YSYEKL. V shed 2 bases, J shed 5 bases, and the junction held 12 bases outside the gene matches. In DNA, the CDR3 is TGCGCCAGCAGCCAACGGCGGGGGCGGGAGGGGATGGAGACCCAGTACTTC. This gives the protein CASSQRRGREGMETQYF.

The chain carries TRBV6-1 and TRBJ1-5, with 7 bases that match TRBD1. The ends lost 4 bases at V and 5 bases at J; junction bases unmatched: 5. The CDR3 sequence is 14 residues long. CDR1 is MNHNS and CDR2 is SASEGT in the germline V gene. This chain's CDR3 is CASSARTGDQPQHF. For the CDR3, the DNA is TGTGCCAGCAGTGCACGGACAGGCGATCAGCCCCAGCATTTT.

This clone was counted ten times or more. This sequence joins TRBV4-3 and TRBJ2-1; 13 nucleotides align to TRBD2. The CDR3 is 16 residues long. Germline CDR1 LGHNA, CDR2 YSLEER. The V segment lost 1 base and the J segment 6 bases; nucleotides outside the gene matches: 3. Here the CDR3 DNA reads TGCGCCAGCAGCCAAGGCGGACTAGCGGGAGTCAATGAGCAGTTCTTC. This encodes CASSQGGLAGVNEQFF.

The J gene is TRBJ2-1, the V gene TRBV7-2, with a possible D match to TRBD2 (6 bases). CDR3 length: 15 residues. The V gene lost 6 bases and the J gene lost 5 bases, with 17 bases spanning the gap. Germline V gene data show CDR1 as SGHTA and CDR2 as FQGNSA. CDR3 nucleotides: TGTGCCAGCAGACCCTCGTGGCGGGGCAACAATGAGCAGTTCTTC. Residues: CASRPSWRGNNEQFF.

This clone appeared a single time. The chain is built from TRBV28 and TRBJ2-3, with a weak D call TRBD2 (6 bases). Trimming removed 10 bases from V and 5 bases from J, with 22 bases in between. This CDR3 has 15 amino acids. The germline CDR1 and CDR2 sequences are MDHEN and SYDVKM. The CDR3 sequence: CATSPAGGIRDTQYF. In DNA, the CDR3 is TGTGCCACCTCCCCGGCTGGCGGGATACGAGATACGCAGTATTTT.

The V gene is TRBV6-5, the J gene TRBJ1-5; tentative D call: TRBD1 (6 bases). CDR1 is MNHEY and CDR2 is SVGAGI in the germline V gene. Between the trimmed V and J ends, which lost 5 bases and 0 bases, there was a span of 8 bases. This CDR3 spans 14 amino acids. This chain's CDR3 is CASSRTASNQPQHF. DNA for the CDR3: TGTGCCAGCAGTCGGACAGCTAGCAATCAGCCCCAGCATTTT.

V usage is TRBV12-5 and J usage is TRBJ1-1, with 9 bases lining up with TRBD1. V lost 5 bases, J lost 8 bases, and 6 bases stayed unmatched. The length of the CDR3 is 13 residues. Per the germline V gene, CDR1 is LGHNT and CDR2 is FRNRAP. The CDR3: CASGLGQGREAFF. CDR3 in DNA: TGTGCTAGTGGTCTCGGACAGGGGAGAGAAGCTTTCTTT.

V is TRBV7-9 and J is TRBJ2-3, with 7 bases fitting TRBD2. Germline values: CDR1 SEHNR, CDR2 FQNEAQ (reference sequence). With 5 bases clipped from V and 0 bases from J, the junction kept 5 bases outside the gene matches. The CDR3 runs 15 residues. In nucleotides, the CDR3 is TGTGCCAGCAGCAAACTAGCGTACAGCACAGATACGCAGTATTTT. Translation gives CASSKLAYSTDTQYF.

The chain joins TRBV18 to TRBJ1-1, with 8 bases that match TRBD1. Germline trimming cut 6 bases from V and 5 bases from J; bases unmatched to any gene: 8. The CDR3 runs 14 residues. CDR1 and CDR2 (germline): KGHSH, LQKENI. The CDR3 here is CASSTQGARTEAFF. In DNA, the CDR3 is TGTGCCAGCTCCACGCAGGGGGCGCGGACTGAAGCTTTCTTT.

Only a few counts were recorded for this clone. This sequence joins TRBV19 and TRBJ1-1, with 7 bases aligning to TRBD1. After removal of 5 bases from V and 1 base from J, the junction contained 4 bases not matched to a gene. Germline V CDR1 and CDR2: LNHDA, SQIVND (reference sequence). This CDR3 comprises 14 residues. The CDR3 spells CASSSDRTNTEAFF. Here the CDR3 DNA reads TGTGCCAGTAGTTCGGACAGGACGAACACTGAAGCTTTCTTT.

The chain joins TRBV28 to TRBJ1-5; D remains unclear. Germline V gene data show CDR1 as MDHEN and CDR2 as SYDVKM. Between the trimmed V and J ends, which lost 8 bases and 5 bases, there was a span of 10 bases. The CDR3 runs to 12 residues. CDR3 sequence: CASSGGYQPQHF. The CDR3 region has the DNA TGTGCCAGCTCCGGAGGGTATCAGCCCCAGCATTTT.

The rearrangement uses TRBV14 and TRBJ1-2; TRBD1 matches 9 bases. This CDR3 is 16 amino acids long. V dropped 4 bases and J dropped 6; count of bases not matched to a gene: 12. The germline gives CDR1 SGHDN, CDR2 FVKESK. The CDR3 bases are TGTGCCAGCAGCCCCCAAGTACTTCGGACAGGGGATGGCTACACCTTC. It specifies CASSPQVLRTGDGYTF.

The chain joins TRBV5-1 to TRBJ2-7, with D perhaps matching TRBD2 (7 bases). The CDR3 has 14 amino acids. Trimming removed 4 bases from V and 6 bases from J, with 17 bases in between. Germline V gene data show CDR1 as SGHRS and CDR2 as YFSETQ. The CDR3, as DNA: TGCGCCAGCAGCCAGGAGGGGGGGATCTCCGAGCAGTACTTC. Protein: CASSQEGGISEQYF.